This TCR beta chain was observed in a study of T cells after yellow fever vaccination. Study overall: Low-cell-number fractions were prepared with SMART-Seq v4 Ultra Low Input.

A process of 5'RACE template switching, which added a universal primer site and UMIs, was used to make TCR cDNA. TCRdb redid the calling of the 5' RACE reads with MiXCR, one entry per CDR3 protein. Of 230,000 or so distinct CDR3 sequences listed, more than 3.5% were seen once; the top ten hold under 20%. This clonotype has ten or more counts. Antigen: not known. Findings of the study overall: Compared with primary, the secondary response was weaker and peaked at day 5, not 15. Among primary-vaccination clones, most reappeared after the booster, at just under 98% for CD4 and about 90% for CD8.

This specimen consisted of PBMCs, obtained 15 days after the yellow fever booster vaccination. This TCR was sampled from a man younger than 35 who received the YFV17D yellow fever vaccine.

The CDR3 loop is CASSFRDSSFYHYGYTF. The CDR3, as DNA: TGTGCCAGCAGCTTCCGGGACAGCTCATTCTATCACTATGGCTACACCTTC. The chain has TRBV5-5 and TRBJ1-2, with 7 bases that match TRBD1. CDR1 is SGHKS, CDR2 YYEKEE, per germline (reference sequence). The CDR3 runs 17 residues. J was trimmed by 3 bases and V by 2 bases; bases with no gene match: 13.